Listed here are 31 T cell receptor beta chains from one sample, sequenced in a study of T cells in Graves' hyperthyroidism and ophthalmopathy. Amplification of TCR beta CDR3 regions used RNA as the template. Primed by the HTBI set, a first-round RT-PCR was run on the TCR CDR3. TCRdb called the multiplex PCR reads again in MiXCR, with one record for every CDR3 protein. Altogether a few hundred thousand distinct CDR3 sequences are present, about 45% being singletons, with the ten largest covering about 8%. Sequencing was performed on peripheral blood or thyroid tissue (not recorded which). All receptors come from a woman aged 18-30 years with Graves' hyperthyroidism.

A few counts support this clonotype. The rearrangement joins TRBV30 to TRBJ2-7, with 8 bases that match TRBD1. The CDR3 runs to 13 residues. Germline-derived CDR1 and CDR2 are GTSNPN and SVGIG (reference sequence). J lost 6 bases, V lost 2 bases, and 6 bases had no gene match. The CDR3 DNA reads TGTGCCTGGAGTTTAGGACAGGGACTCGAGCAGTACTTC. The encoded protein is CAWSLGQGLEQYF.

This clonotype was seen ten or more times. This rearrangement joins TRBV12-3 or TRBV12-4 to TRBJ1-1; D may be TRBD1 (5 bases). The CDR3 is 14 amino acids. Trimming shortened V by 7 bases and J by 0 bases, and 12 bases separated the two germline ends. DNA of the CDR3: TGTGCCAGCAATCAGGGCGCTTTGAACACTGAAGCTTTCTTT. Protein product: CASNQGALNTEAFF.

This clonotype has ten or more counts. The rearrangement uses TRBV4-2 and TRBJ1-3, with unresolved D. The germline V gene encodes CDR1 LGHNA and CDR2 YNFKEQ. This CDR3 is built from 13 residues. The V and J ends lost 2 bases and 3 bases respectively, with 5 bases between them. CDR3 nucleotide sequence: TGTGCCAGCAGCCAAAGGGTTGGAAACACCATATATTTT. It specifies CASSQRVGNTIYF.

The CDR3 loop reads CASSPDYNNYGYTF. CDR3 nucleotide sequence: TGTGCCAGCAGCCCGGACTATAACAACTATGGCTACACCTTC. This chain connects TRBV7-2 to TRBJ1-2, with no clear D. The germline V gene encodes CDR1 SGHTA and CDR2 FQGNSA. The CDR3 extends over 14 amino acids. The V and J ends lost 5 bases and 2 bases respectively, with 12 bases between them.

The chain carries TRBV19 and TRBJ1-1, with D unclear. This CDR3 has 10 amino acids. CDR1 is LNHDA, CDR2 SQIVND, per germline (reference sequence). V gave up 11 bases and J gave up 5 bases, with 9 bases separating them. For the CDR3, the DNA is TGTGCCCTCGAAGGGACTGAAGCTTTCTTT. Amino acids: CALEGTEAFF.

The chain carries TRBV11-2 and TRBJ2-3, with 12 positions matching TRBD2. Looked up from germline, CDR1 is SGHAT and CDR2 is FQNNGV. Trimming at V came to 7 bases and at J to 4 bases, leaving 6 bases not matched to a gene. CDR3 length: 15 residues. The DNA for the CDR3 is TGTGCCAGCAAGGTACTAGCGGGAGGCTCAGATACGCAGTATTTT. It translates to CASKVLAGGSDTQYF.

This clonotype was observed a few times. The chain couples TRBV29-1 to TRBJ2-3; 11 bases fit TRBD2. V trimming: 4 bases; J trimming: 0 bases; junction bases outside the gene matches: 3. In germline, CDR1 is SQVTM, CDR2 ANQGSEA. CDR3 length equals 15 residues. CDR3 DNA: TGCAGCGTTGCTGGGACTAGCGGTAGCACAGATACGCAGTATTTT. Its translation is CSVAGTSGSTDTQYF.

As for this clonotype: The conserved phenylalanine or tryptophan normally closing the CDR3 is absent here, so this likely arose from a read error. The chain recombines TRBV9 with TRBJ1-1; a weak D match, TRBD1 (6 bases). The germline V gene encodes CDR1 SGDLS and CDR2 YYNGEE. There are 15 residues in the CDR3. V was clipped by 7 bases and J by 5 bases, with 21 bases between them. This CDR3 is CASGKGTQGGTEAFS. CDR3 nucleotides: TGTGCCAGCGGTAAGGGGACCCAAGGGGGTACTGAAGCTTTCTCT.

The DNA of the CDR3 is TGTGCCAGCAGCCTGAGACTAGCGGGGGGGATGCGCGAGCAGTACTTC. This gives the protein CASSLRLAGGMREQYF. J is TRBJ2-7 and V is TRBV11-3; 14 nucleotides match TRBD2. The ends lost 5 bases at V and 6 bases at J; junction bases unmatched: 9. Germline V gene sequence: CDR1 SGHNT, CDR2 YENEEA. CDR3 length: 16 amino acids.

This clonotype was observed a handful of times. This sequence joins TRBV4-3 and TRBJ2-3; D gene unclear. Per germline, CDR1 LGHNA and CDR2 YSLEER. The V and J ends lost 1 base and 1 base respectively, with 3 bases between them. CDR3 length: 13 amino acids. CDR3 loop: CASSQVGTDTQYF. Here the CDR3 DNA reads TGCGCCAGCAGCCAAGTGGGCACAGATACGCAGTATTTT.

This clonotype was observed many times. The genes are TRBV5-1 and TRBJ1-1, with 7 nucleotides matching TRBD1. Trimming cost V 1 base and J 1 base; bases outside gene matches: 10. This CDR3 has 17 amino acids. Germline V gene sequence: CDR1 SGHRS, CDR2 YFSETQ. In nucleotides, the CDR3 is TGCGCCAGCAGCTTGTGGGGGACAAGGACAGGGAACACTGAAGCTTTCTTT. Translation gives CASSLWGTRTGNTEAFF.

This clonotype has at least ten counts. This chain connects TRBV20-1 to TRBJ2-2, with 9 nucleotides matching TRBD2. The CDR3 runs to 13 residues. Germline assignment: CDR1 DFQATT and CDR2 SNEGSKA (reference sequence). V was clipped by 3 bases and J by 6 bases; unmatched bases: 2. The CDR3 is CSASRTSAGELFF. The CDR3 DNA is TGCAGTGCTAGCCGGACTAGCGCCGGGGAGCTGTTTTTT.

The chain is built from TRBV29-1 and TRBJ1-1, with 8 bases that match TRBD1. The CDR3 is 13 residues long. Losses at the gene ends were 7 bases for V and 9 bases for J; bases not matched to a gene: 13. Germline assignment: CDR1 SQVTM and CDR2 ANQGSEA. The CDR3: CSGRTGSIGQAFF. The DNA for the CDR3 is TGCAGCGGCAGGACAGGGTCCATCGGTCAAGCTTTCTTT.

This CDR3 is CASSFSGTVVGYTF. CDR3 DNA sequence: TGTGCCAGCAGCTTTTCCGGGACAGTGGTGGGCTACACCTTC. The chain couples TRBV7-2 to TRBJ1-2; TRBD1 matches 7 bases. J gave up 8 bases and V 3 bases, and 9 bases lay outside the gene matches. This CDR3 is 14 amino acids long. Germline CDR1 reads SGHTA; CDR2 reads FQGNSA.

The rearrangement joins TRBV20-1 to TRBJ1-1, with a weak D call TRBD1 (5 bases). The germline gives CDR1 DFQATT, CDR2 SNEGSKA (reference sequence). The CDR3 length is 15 residues. Trimming took 6 bases from V and 7 from J, leaving 24 bases between them. The CDR3 here is CSAARGGSSYNEAFF. The CDR3 nucleotides read TGCAGTGCCGCTCGTGGGGGGAGCAGCTACAATGAAGCTTTCTTT.

The table lists this clonotype with many counts. The rearrangement links TRBV7-9 to TRBJ2-7, with a weak D call TRBD2 (6 bases). This CDR3 region has 16 residues. V was pared by 5 bases and J by 4 bases, with 21 bases between. From germline, CDR1 is SEHNR and CDR2 FQNEAQ (reference sequence). CDR3 sequence: CASSLREKASRYEQYF. The DNA for the CDR3 is TGTGCCAGCAGCCTCCGGGAGAAGGCTAGCAGGTACGAGCAGTACTTC.

As regards this clonotype: Lacking the conserved final phenylalanine or tryptophan, this CDR3 likely reflects a read error. No DNA is shown, since the ends of the CDR3 on it are uncertain; the CDR3 is the one TCRdb lists. The genes are TRBV29-1 and TRBJ1-4. Per germline, CDR1 SQVTM and CDR2 ANQGSEA. From its first to its last residue, the CDR3 has 8 amino acids. The CDR3 here is CSVDVGRE.

This chain uses TRBV30 with TRBJ1-4; D may be TRBD1 (6 bases). This CDR3 has 15 amino acids. Trimming removed 2 bases at V and 3 bases at J, with 13 bases between. From germline, CDR1 is GTSNPN and CDR2 SVGIG (reference sequence). DNA for the CDR3: TGTGCCTGGAGTATAGCAGGGGTTTCTAATGAAAAACTGTTTTTT. This translates into CAWSIAGVSNEKLFF.

This clonotype came up many times. The chain is built from TRBV7-2 and TRBJ2-5; D assignment may be TRBD1 or TRBD2 (5 bases each). The CDR3 extends over 13 amino acids. Trimming shortened V by 5 bases and J by 4 bases, and 11 bases separated the two germline ends. Germline CDR1 SGHTA, CDR2 FQGNSA. The CDR3 loop is CASSKPGPETQYF. The CDR3 DNA sequence: TGTGCCAGCAGCAAACCGGGACCAGAGACCCAGTACTTC. Complete variable domain (other parts from reference TRBV7-2 and TRBJ2-5): GAGVSQSPSNKVTEKGKDVELRCDPISGHTALYWYRQSLGQGLEFLIYFQGNSAPDKSGLPSDRFSAERTGGSVSTLTIQRTQQEDSAVYLCASSKPGPETQYFGPGTRLLVL.

CDR3: CATSGVGTSGTDTQYF. As DNA, the CDR3 is TGTGCCACCAGCGGAGTTGGGACTAGCGGGACAGATACGCAGTATTTT. The chain is built from TRBV15 and TRBJ2-3, with 12 bases lining up with TRBD2. The V segment lost 5 bases and the J segment 3 bases; nucleotides outside the gene matches: 6. Germline CDR1 is LNHNV and CDR2 is YYDKDF (reference sequence). This CDR3 is 16 amino acids long.

The chain links TRBV7-6 to TRBJ2-1; D possibly corresponds to TRBD2 (5 bases). V lost 3 bases to trimming and J lost 4 bases, with 16 bases between them. The CDR3 is made up of 16 amino acids. CDR1 and CDR2 from the germline V gene are SGHVS and FNYEAQ. The CDR3 DNA reads as TGTGCCAGCAGCTTTAGGAGGCTGGATAAATACAATGAGCAGTTCTTC. Translation: CASSFRRLDKYNEQFF.

In this sample, this clonotype turned up many times. This chain links TRBV6-2 or TRBV6-3 with TRBJ2-7; 7 nucleotides agree with TRBD2. J was trimmed by 2 bases and V by 0 bases; bases with no gene match: 10. CDR1 and CDR2 (germline): MNHEY, SVGEGT. CDR3 length equals 17 residues. Here the CDR3 DNA reads TGTGCCAGCAGTTACTCAGCGCTAGCGGAGTTCGCCTACGAGCAGTACTTC. The encoded protein is CASSYSALAEFAYEQYF.

The chain uses TRBV11-2 and TRBJ1-1; no reliable D call. The germline V and J ends were trimmed by 3 bases and 7 bases, with 15 bases remaining between them. The CDR3 length is 14 residues. Germline CDR1 reads SGHAT; CDR2 reads FQNNGV. The CDR3 spells CASSFNGWTGEAFF. The CDR3 bases are TGTGCCAGCAGCTTCAACGGTTGGACTGGTGAAGCTTTCTTT.

The V and J genes are TRBV20-1 and TRBJ1-2, with TRBD1 matching 9 bases. Germline assignment: CDR1 DFQATT and CDR2 SNEGSKA (reference sequence). The CDR3 extends over 13 amino acids. CDR3: CSLDPGQGYGYTF. The CDR3 DNA follows: TGCAGCTTGGATCCGGGACAGGGTTATGGCTACACCTTC.

This clonotype was counted ten times or more. A much larger clone sits a single nucleotide away, making a read error possible. V usage is TRBV7-9 and J usage is TRBJ2-7; D unclear. The CDR3 extends over 13 amino acids. CDR1 and CDR2 (germline): SEHNR, FQNEAQ (reference sequence). V was shortened by 0 bases and J by 3 bases, with 6 bases between the two germline ends. This CDR3 reads CASSLALSYEQYF. The CDR3 bases are TGTGCCAGCAGCTTAGCGCTCAGCTACGAGCAGTACTTC.

The chain recombines TRBV29-1 with TRBJ1-2, with TRBD1 as a possible D gene (5 bases). This CDR3 contains 14 residues. The germline gives CDR1 SQVTM, CDR2 ANQGSEA. The germline V and J ends were trimmed by 0 bases and 8 bases, with 16 bases remaining between them. The DNA of the CDR3 is TGCAGCGTTGAAGACCAGGGCCGAGATGAGGGCTACACCTTC. Amino acid sequence: CSVEDQGRDEGYTF. The full variable domain, rest sourced from reference TRBV29-1 and TRBJ1-2, is SAVISQKPSRDICQRGTSLTIQCQVDSQVTMMFWYRQQPGQSLTLIATANQGSEATYESGFVIDKFPISRPNLTFSTLTVSNMSPEDSSIYLCSVEDQGRDEGYTFGSGTRLTVV.

This chain joins TRBV20-1 and TRBJ1-4; no reliable D call. Trimming took off 4 bases at V and 6 bases at J, with 15 bases between the two ends. CDR1 DFQATT and CDR2 SNEGSKA come from the germline V gene (reference sequence). The CDR3 has 14 residues. CDR3 bases: TGCAGTGCTAAGACTAGCGGGAGTGATGAAAAACTGTTTTTT. Residues: CSAKTSGSDEKLFF.

The CDR3 loop reads CAIRAPRADTQYF. The DNA for the CDR3 is TGTGCCATCAGGGCCCCAAGGGCAGATACGCAGTATTTT. The chain carries TRBV10-3 and TRBJ2-3, with D unclear. The CDR3 has 13 residues. Trimming took off 6 bases at V and 4 bases at J, with 11 bases between the two ends. Per germline, CDR1 ENHRY and CDR2 SYGVKD.

This clonotype has ten or more counts. The V gene is TRBV5-5, the J gene TRBJ1-1; no clear D. V was shortened by 4 bases and J by 4 bases, with 20 bases between the two germline ends. Germline V gene data show CDR1 as SGHKS and CDR2 as YYEKEE (reference sequence). The CDR3 consists of 16 residues. In DNA form, the CDR3 reads TGTGCCAGCAGCCTTGTTGACTGGATTGGACTCACTGAAGCTTTCTTT. Protein product: CASSLVDWIGLTEAFF.

This clonotype was observed at least ten times. The chain has TRBV4-3 and TRBJ1-2; the D is unclear. V was pared by 0 bases and J by 2 bases, with 7 bases between. The CDR3 totals 14 residues. Germline V gene sequence: CDR1 LGHNA, CDR2 YSLEER. The CDR3 DNA follows: TGCGCCAGCAGCCAAGAGGGTAGGAACTATGGCTACACCTTC. This encodes CASSQEGRNYGYTF.

This clonotype was detected ten times or more. The chain uses TRBV2 and TRBJ2-5, with 9 bases aligning to TRBD1. J gave up 5 bases and V 7 bases, and 17 bases lay outside the gene matches. CDR1 and CDR2 (germline): SNHLY, FYNNEI. The CDR3 consists of 17 residues. The CDR3 DNA follows: TGTGCCAGCAAGTTCAGAACAGGGGGCGGACTAGGGGAGACCCAGTACTTC. Residues: CASKFRTGGGLGETQYF.